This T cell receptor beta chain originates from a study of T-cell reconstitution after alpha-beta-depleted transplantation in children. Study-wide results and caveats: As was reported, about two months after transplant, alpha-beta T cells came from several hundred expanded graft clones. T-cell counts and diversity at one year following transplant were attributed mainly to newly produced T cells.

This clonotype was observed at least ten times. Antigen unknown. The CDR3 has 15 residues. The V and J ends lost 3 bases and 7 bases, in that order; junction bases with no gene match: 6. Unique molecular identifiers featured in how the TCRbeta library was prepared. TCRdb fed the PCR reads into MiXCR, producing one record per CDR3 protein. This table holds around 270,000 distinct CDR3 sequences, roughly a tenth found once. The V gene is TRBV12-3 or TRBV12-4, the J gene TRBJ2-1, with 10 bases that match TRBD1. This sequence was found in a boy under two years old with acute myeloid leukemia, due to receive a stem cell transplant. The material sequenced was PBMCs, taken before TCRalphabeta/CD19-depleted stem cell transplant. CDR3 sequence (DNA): TGTGCCAGCAGTTTCGCGGACAGGGGGGTAAATGAGCAGTTCTTC. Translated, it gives CASSFADRGVNEQFF.